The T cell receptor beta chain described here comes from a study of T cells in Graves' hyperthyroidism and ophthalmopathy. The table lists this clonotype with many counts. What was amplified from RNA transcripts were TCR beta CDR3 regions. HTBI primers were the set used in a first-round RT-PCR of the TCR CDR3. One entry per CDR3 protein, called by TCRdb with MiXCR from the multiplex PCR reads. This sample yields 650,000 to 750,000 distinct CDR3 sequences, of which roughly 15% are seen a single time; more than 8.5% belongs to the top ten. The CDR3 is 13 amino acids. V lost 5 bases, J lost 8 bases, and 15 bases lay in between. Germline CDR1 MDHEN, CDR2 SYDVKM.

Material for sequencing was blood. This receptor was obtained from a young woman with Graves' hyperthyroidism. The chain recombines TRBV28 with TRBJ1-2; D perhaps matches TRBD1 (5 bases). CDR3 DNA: TGTGCCAGCAGTGTCCGGCGGGGGTCCGGCTACACCTTC. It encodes CASSVRRGSGYTF.